The entry that follows covers one T cell receptor (beta chain) sequence. The antigen remains undetermined. TCRdb keeps only in-frame clones here, not all; method: immunoSEQ multiplex PCR. The sample consists of about 960,000 clones, 70% to 85% of them appearing once. The length of the CDR3 is 12 residues. Trimming took off 0 bases at V and 11 bases at J, with 14 bases between the two ends. Germline CDR1 and CDR2: SQVTM and ANQGSEA. This sample was taken from a study of shared clonotypes between healthy human individuals. Whole-study context: The plates for each donor numbered three CD4 naive, three CD4 memory, two CD8 naive and one CD8 memory.

Only Caucasian adults living in Nashville, Tennessee made up the donor group. Study-wide findings and caveats: Generally, naive subsets (rather than memory subsets) showed larger estimated richness.

This sequence originates from a man between 18 and 29 years old in good health. Sequences were obtained from memory CD4+ T cells sorted from blood. The subset denotes: CD45RA-negative fraction. The V call is TRBV29-1, the J call TRBJ2-7; D could derive from TRBD1 or TRBD2 (6 bases each). The CDR3 here is CSVEEGTGGEYF. CDR3 bases: TGCAGCGTTGAAGAGGGGACCGGGGGCGAGTACTTC.